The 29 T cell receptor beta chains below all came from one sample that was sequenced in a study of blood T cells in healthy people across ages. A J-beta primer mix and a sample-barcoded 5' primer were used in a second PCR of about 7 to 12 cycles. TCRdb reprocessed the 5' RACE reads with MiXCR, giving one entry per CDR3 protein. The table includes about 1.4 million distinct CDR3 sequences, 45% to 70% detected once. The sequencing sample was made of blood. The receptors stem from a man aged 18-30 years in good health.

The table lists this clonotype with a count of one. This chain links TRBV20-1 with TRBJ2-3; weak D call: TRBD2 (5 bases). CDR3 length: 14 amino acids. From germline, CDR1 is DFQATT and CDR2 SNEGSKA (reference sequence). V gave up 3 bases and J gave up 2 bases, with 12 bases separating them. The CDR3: CSARGGYYTDTQYF. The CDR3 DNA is TGCAGTGCTAGGGGCGGGTACTACACAGATACGCAGTATTTT.

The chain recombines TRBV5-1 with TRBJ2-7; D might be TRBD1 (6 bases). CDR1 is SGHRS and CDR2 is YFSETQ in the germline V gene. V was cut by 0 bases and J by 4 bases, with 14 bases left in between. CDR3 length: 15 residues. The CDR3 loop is CASSLGGQAEYEQYF. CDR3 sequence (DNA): TGCGCCAGCAGCTTGGGGGGGCAGGCGGAATACGAGCAGTACTTC.

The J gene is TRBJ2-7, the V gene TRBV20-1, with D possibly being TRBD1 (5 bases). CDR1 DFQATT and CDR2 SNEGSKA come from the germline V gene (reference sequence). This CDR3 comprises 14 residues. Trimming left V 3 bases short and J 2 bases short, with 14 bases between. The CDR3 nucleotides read TGCAGTGCTAGCGTACCGACAGCAACCTACGAGCAGTACTTC. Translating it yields CSASVPTATYEQYF.

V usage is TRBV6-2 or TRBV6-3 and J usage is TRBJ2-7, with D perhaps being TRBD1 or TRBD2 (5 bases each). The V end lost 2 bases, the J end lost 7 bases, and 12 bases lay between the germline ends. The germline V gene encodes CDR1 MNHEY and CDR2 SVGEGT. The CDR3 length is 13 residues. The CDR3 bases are TGTGCCAGCAGTTACGGAGGACAAGGGGAGCAGTACTTC. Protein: CASSYGGQGEQYF.

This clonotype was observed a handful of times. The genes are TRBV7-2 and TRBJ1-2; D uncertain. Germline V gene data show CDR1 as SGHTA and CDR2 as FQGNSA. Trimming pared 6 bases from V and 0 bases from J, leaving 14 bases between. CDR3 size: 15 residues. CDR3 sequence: CASSPWTVPNYGYTF. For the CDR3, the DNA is TGTGCCAGCAGTCCCTGGACGGTTCCTAACTATGGCTACACCTTC.

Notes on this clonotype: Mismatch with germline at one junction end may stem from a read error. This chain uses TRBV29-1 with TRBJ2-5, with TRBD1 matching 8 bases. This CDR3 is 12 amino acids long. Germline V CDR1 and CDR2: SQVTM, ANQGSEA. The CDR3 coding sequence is TGTAGCGTTGGACAGGGTGGAGATGAGCAGTACTTC. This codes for CSVGQGGDEQYF. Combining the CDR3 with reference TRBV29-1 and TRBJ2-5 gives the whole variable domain SAVISQKPSRDICQRGTSLTIQCQVDSQVTMMFWYRQQPGQSLTLIATANQGSEATYESGFVIDKFPISRPNLTFSTLTVSNMSPEDSSIYLCSVGQGGDEQYFGPGTRLLVL.

CDR3 in DNA: TGCGCCAGCAGCAGGGGCTGGTACGAGCAGTACTTC. Amino acids: CASSRGWYEQYF. V usage is TRBV5-1 and J usage is TRBJ2-7, with D perhaps TRBD1 (5 bases). The CDR3 consists of 12 residues. Germline-derived CDR1 and CDR2 are SGHRS and YFSETQ. V lost 4 bases and J lost 4, with 9 bases in between.

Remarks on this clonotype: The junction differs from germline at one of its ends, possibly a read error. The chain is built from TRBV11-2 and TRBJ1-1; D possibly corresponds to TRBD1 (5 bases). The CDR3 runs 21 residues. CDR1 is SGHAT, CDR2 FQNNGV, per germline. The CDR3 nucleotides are TGTGCCAGCAGCACCCTGTTGTCCGGGGCTCAACAGGAACGGATGAACGCTGAAGCTTTCTTT. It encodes CASSTLLSGAQQERMNAEAFF.

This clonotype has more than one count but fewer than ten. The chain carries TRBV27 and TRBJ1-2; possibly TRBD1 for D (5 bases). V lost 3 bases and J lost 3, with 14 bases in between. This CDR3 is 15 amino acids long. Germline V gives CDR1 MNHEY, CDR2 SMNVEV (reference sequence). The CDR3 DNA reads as TGTGCCAGCAGTTTTGGGCCAGGGTCGTACTATGGCTACACCTTC. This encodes CASSFGPGSYYGYTF.

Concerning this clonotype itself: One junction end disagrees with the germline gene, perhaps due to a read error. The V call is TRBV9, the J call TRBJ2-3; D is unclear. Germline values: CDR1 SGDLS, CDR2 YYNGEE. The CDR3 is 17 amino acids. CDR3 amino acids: CAGSLNLQLSSTDTQYF. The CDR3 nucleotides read TGTGCCGGCAGCCTCAACTTACAGCTTTCTAGCACAGATACGCAGTATTTT. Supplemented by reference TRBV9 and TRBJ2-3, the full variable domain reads DSGVTQTPKHLITATGQRVTLRCSPRSGDLSVYWYQQSLDQGLQFLIQYYNGEERAKGNILERFSAQQFPDLHSELNLSSLELGDSALYFCAGSLNLQLSSTDTQYFGPGTRLTVL.

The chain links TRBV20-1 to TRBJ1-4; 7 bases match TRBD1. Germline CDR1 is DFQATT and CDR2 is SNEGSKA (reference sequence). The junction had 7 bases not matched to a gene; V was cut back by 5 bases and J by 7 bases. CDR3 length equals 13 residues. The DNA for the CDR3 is TGCAGTGCTGGAGGGGGCTCGAGTGAAAAACTGTTTTTT. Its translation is CSAGGGSSEKLFF.

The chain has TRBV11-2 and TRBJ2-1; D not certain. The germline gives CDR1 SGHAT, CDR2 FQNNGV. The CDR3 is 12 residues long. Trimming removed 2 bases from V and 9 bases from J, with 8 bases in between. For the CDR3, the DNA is TGTGCCAGCAGCTTAAGCGCACTTGAGCAGTTCTTC. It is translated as CASSLSALEQFF. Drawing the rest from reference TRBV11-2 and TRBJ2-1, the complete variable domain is EAGVAQSPRYKIIEKRQSVAFWCNPISGHATLYWYQQILGQGPKLLIQFQNNGVVDDSQLPKDRFSAERLKGVDSTLKIQPAKLEDSAVYLCASSLSALEQFFGPGTRLTVL.

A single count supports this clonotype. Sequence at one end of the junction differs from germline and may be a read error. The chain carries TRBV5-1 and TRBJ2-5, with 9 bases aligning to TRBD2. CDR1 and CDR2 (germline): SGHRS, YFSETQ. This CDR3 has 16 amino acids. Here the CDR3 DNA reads TGCACCAGCAGCTTGTCGCTAGCGGGGCCAGGGGAGACCCAGTACTTC. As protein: CTSSLSLAGPGETQYF.

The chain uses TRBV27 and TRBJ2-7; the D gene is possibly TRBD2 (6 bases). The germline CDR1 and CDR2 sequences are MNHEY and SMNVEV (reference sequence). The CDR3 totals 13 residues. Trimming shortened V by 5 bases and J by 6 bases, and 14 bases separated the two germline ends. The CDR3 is CASSLGLNSEQYF. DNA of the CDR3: TGTGCCAGCAGTCTGGGACTGAACTCCGAGCAGTACTTC.

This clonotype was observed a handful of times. The CDR3 spells CASSPSSNPTYEQYF. The CDR3 nucleotides are TGTGCCAGCAGTCCCTCTAGTAACCCAACATACGAGCAGTACTTC. The chain couples TRBV6-6 to TRBJ2-4; no clear D. With the DNA end fitting TRBJ2-7 better, the J assignment may be wrong. The germline gives CDR1 MNHNY, CDR2 SVGAGI (reference sequence). The CDR3 runs 15 residues.

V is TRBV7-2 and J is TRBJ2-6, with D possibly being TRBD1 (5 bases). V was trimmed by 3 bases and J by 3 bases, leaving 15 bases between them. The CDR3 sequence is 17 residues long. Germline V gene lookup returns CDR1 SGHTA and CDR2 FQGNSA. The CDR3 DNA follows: TGTGCCAGCAGCTTTACCCCAATAGGGGATGGGGCCAACGTCCTGACTTTC. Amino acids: CASSFTPIGDGANVLTF.

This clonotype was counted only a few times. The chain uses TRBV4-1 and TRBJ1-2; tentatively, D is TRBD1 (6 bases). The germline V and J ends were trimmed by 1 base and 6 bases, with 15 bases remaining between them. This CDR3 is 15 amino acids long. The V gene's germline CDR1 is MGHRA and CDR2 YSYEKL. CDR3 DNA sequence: TGCGCCAGCAGCCAAGGGAATACAGGGTTGGATGGCTACACCTTC. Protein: CASSQGNTGLDGYTF.

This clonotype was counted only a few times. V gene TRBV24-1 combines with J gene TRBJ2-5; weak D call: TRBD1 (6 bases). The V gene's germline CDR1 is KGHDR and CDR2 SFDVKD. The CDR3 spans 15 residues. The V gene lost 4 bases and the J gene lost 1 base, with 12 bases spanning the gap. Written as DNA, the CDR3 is TGTGCCACCAGTGACCCGGACAGTAGCCAAGAGACCCAGTACTTC. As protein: CATSDPDSSQETQYF.

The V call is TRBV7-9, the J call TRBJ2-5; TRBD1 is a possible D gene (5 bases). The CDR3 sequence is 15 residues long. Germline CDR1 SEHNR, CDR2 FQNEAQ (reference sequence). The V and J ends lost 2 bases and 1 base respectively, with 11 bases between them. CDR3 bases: TGTGCCAGCAGCTTAATCGTAGGGGCCCAAGAGACCCAGTACTTC. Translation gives CASSLIVGAQETQYF. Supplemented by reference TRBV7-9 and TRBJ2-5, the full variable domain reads DTGVSQNPRHKITKRGQNVTFRCDPISEHNRLYWYRQTLGQGPEFLTYFQNEAQLEKSRLLSDRFSAERPKGSFSTLEIQRTEQGDSAMYLCASSLIVGAQETQYFGPGTRLLVL.

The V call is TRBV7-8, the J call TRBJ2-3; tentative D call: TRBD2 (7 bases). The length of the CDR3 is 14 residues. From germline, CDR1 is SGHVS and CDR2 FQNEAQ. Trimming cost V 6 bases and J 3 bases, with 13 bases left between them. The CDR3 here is CASRKGGATDTQYF. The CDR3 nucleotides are TGTGCCAGCAGGAAAGGGGGGGCAACAGATACGCAGTATTTT.

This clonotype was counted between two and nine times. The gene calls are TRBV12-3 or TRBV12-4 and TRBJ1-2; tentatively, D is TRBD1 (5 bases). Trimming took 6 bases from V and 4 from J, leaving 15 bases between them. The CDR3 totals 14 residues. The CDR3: CASSYGQDTYGYTF. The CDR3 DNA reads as TGTGCCAGCAGCTATGGGCAGGACACCTATGGCTACACCTTC.

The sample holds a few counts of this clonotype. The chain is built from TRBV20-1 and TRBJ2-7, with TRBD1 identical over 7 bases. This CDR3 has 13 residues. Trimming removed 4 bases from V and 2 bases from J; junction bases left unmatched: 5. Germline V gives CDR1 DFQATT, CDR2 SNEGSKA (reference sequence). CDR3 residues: CSATDRVAYEQYF. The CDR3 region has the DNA TGCAGTGCTACAGACAGGGTAGCCTACGAGCAGTACTTC.

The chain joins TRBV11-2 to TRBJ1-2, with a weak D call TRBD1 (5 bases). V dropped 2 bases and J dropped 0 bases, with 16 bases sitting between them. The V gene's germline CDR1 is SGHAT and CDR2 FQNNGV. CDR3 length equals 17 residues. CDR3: CASSLHRSGSTNYGYTF. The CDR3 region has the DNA TGTGCCAGCAGCTTACATCGTTCAGGGAGTACTAACTATGGCTACACCTTC.

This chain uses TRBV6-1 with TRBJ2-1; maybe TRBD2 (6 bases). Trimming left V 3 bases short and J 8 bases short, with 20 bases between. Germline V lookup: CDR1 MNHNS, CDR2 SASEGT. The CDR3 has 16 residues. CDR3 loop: CASSDRTTLSGDEQFF. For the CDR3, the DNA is TGTGCCAGCAGTGATAGGACTACCCTGAGTGGCGATGAGCAGTTCTTC.

CDR3 amino acids: CASSLSREHQPQHF. The CDR3 coding sequence is TGTGCCAGCAGCTTGTCACGGGAACATCAGCCCCAGCATTTT. The V and J genes are TRBV5-6 and TRBJ1-5; no clear D. Looked up from germline, CDR1 is SGHDT and CDR2 is YYEEEE. CDR3 length: 14 amino acids. Trimming cost V 1 base and J 5 bases, with 10 bases left between them.

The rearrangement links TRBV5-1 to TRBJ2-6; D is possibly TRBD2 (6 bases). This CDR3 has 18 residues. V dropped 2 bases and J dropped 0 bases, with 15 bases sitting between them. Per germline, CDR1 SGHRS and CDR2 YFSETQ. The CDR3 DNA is TGCGCCAGCAGCTTCGTAAGAGGGACTTCCTCTGGGGCCAACGTCCTGACTTTC. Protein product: CASSFVRGTSSGANVLTF.

In nucleotides, the CDR3 is TGTGCCTCTGGGACGGATCTGAACACTGAAGCTTTCTTT. It codes for CASGTDLNTEAFF. This chain joins TRBV10-3 and TRBJ1-1; a weak D match, TRBD1 (5 bases). V gave up 11 bases and J gave up 0 bases, with 13 bases separating them. The CDR3 loop spans 13 amino acids. Germline assignment: CDR1 ENHRY and CDR2 SYGVKD.

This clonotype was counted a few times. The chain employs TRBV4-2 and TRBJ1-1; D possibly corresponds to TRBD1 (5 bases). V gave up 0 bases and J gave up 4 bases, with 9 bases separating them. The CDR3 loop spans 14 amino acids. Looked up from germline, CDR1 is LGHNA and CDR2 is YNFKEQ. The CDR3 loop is CASSQDPGPTEAFF. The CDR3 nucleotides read TGTGCCAGCAGCCAAGACCCAGGGCCCACTGAAGCTTTCTTT.

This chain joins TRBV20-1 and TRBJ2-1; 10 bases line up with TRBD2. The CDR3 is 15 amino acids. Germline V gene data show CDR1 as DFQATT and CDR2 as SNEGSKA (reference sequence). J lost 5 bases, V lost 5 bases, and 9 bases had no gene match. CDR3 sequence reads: CSALPGLAVNNEQFF. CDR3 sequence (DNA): TGCAGTGCTCTCCCAGGACTAGCGGTCAACAATGAGCAGTTCTTC.